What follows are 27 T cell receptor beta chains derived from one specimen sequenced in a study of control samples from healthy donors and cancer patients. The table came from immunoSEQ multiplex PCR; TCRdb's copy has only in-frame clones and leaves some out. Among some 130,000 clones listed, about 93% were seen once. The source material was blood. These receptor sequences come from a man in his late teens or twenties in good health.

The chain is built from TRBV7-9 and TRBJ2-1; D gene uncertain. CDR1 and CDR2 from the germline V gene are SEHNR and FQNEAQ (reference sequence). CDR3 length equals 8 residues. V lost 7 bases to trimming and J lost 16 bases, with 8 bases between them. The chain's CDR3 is CASNEQFF. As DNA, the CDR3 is TGTGCCAGCAATGAACAATTCTTC.

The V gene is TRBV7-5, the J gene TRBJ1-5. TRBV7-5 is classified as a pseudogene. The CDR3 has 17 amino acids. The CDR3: CVRSLELAGEQDQPQHF. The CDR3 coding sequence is TGTGTCAGAAGCTTAGAACTAGCTGGGGAGCAAGATCAGCCCCAGCATTTT.

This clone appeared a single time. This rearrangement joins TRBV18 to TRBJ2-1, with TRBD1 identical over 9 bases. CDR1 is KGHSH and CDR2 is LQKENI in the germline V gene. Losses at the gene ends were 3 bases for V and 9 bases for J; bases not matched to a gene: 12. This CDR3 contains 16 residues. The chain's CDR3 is CASSPQPGQGMAEQFF. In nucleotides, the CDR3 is TGTGCCAGCTCACCTCAACCGGGACAGGGCATGGCTGAGCAGTTCTTC. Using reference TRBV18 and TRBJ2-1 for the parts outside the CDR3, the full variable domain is NAGVMQNPRHLVRRRGQEARLRCSPMKGHSHVYWYRQLPEEGLKFMVYLQKENIIDESGMPKERFSAEFPKEGPSILRIQQVVRGDSAAYFCASSPQPGQGMAEQFFGPGTRLTVL.

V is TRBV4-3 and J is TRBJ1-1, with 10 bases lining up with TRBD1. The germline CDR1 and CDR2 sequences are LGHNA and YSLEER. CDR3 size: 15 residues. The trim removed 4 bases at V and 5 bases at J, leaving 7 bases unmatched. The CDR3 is CASSLNPGQGTEAFF. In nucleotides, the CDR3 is TGCGCCAGCAGCCTAAATCCGGGACAGGGGACTGAAGCTTTCTTT.

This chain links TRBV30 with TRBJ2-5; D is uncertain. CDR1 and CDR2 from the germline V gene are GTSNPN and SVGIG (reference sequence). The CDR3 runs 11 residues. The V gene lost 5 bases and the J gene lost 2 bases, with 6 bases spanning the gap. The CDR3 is CAWEIQETQYF. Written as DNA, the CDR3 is TGTGCCTGGGAAATACAAGAGACCCAGTACTTC.

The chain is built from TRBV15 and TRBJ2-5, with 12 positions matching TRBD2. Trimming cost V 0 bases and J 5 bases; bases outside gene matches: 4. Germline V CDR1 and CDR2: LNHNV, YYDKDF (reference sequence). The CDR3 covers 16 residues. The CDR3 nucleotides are TGTGCCACCAGCAGAGATACTAGCGGGGGGTCCGAGACCCAGTACTTC. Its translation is CATSRDTSGGSETQYF.

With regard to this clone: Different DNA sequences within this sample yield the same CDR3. The CDR3 protein is CATSDPGQGSYGYTF. CDR3 bases: TGTGCCACCAGTGACCCGGGACAGGGTAGCTATGGCTACACCTTC. The chain couples TRBV24-1 to TRBJ1-2, with 9 bases matching TRBD1. The CDR3 extends over 15 amino acids. Germline CDR1 and CDR2: KGHDR and SFDVKD. V shed 4 bases and J 4 bases; nucleotides not matched to a gene: 6.

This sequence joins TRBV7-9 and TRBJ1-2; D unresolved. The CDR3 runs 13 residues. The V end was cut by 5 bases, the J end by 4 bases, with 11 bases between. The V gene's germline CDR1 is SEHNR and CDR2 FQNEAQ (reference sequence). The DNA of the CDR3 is TGTGCCAGCAGCCTCAAGGGTAGCTATGGCTACACCTTC. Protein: CASSLKGSYGYTF.

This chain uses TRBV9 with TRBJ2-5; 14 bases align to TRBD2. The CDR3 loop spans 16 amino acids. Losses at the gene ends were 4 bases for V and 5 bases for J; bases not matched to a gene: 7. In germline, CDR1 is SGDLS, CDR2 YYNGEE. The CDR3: CASSSGLAGASETQYF. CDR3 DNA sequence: TGTGCCAGCAGCTCGGGACTAGCGGGGGCTTCCGAGACCCAGTACTTC.

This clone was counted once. CDR3: CASSIVLQAYQPQHF. For the CDR3, the DNA is TGTGCCAGTAGTATCGTACTGCAAGCCTATCAGCCCCAGCATTTT. This rearrangement joins TRBV19 to TRBJ1-5; D unclear. The V end was cut by 3 bases, the J end by 5 bases, with 14 bases between. Germline V gene lookup returns CDR1 LNHDA and CDR2 SQIVND (reference sequence). The CDR3 totals 15 residues. Drawing the rest from reference TRBV19 and TRBJ1-5, the complete variable domain is DGGITQSPKYLFRKEGQNVTLSCEQNLNHDAMYWYRQDPGQGLRLIYYSQIVNDFQKGDIAEGYSVSREKKESFPLTVTSAQKNPTAFYLCASSIVLQAYQPQHFGDGTRLSIL.

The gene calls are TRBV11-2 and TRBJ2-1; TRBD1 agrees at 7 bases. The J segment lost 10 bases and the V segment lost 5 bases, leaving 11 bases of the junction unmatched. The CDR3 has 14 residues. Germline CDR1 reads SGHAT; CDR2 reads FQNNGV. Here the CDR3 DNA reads TGTGCCAGCAGCCTCCGGGACAGACCGTTAGAGCAGTTCTTC. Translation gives CASSLRDRPLEQFF.

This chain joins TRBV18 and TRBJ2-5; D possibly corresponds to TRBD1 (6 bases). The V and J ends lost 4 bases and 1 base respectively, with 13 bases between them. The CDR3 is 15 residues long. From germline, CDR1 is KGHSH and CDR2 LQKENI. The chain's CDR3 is CASSLNRVRQETQYF. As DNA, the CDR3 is TGTGCCAGCTCACTTAACAGGGTCCGCCAAGAGACCCAGTACTTC.

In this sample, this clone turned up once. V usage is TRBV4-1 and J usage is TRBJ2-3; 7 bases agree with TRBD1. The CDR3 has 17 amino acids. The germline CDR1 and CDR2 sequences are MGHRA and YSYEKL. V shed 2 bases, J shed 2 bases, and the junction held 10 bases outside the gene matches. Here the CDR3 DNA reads TGCGCCAGCAGCCAACGGATTCCGGGACAGCTCACAGATACGCAGTATTTT. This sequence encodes CASSQRIPGQLTDTQYF.

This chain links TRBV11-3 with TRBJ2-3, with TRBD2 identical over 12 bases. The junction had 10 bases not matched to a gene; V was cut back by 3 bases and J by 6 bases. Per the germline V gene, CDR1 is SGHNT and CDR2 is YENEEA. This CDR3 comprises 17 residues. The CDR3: CASSFLSSGRAGDTQYF. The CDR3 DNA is TGTGCCAGCAGCTTCCTTTCTAGCGGGAGGGCCGGGGATACGCAGTATTTT.

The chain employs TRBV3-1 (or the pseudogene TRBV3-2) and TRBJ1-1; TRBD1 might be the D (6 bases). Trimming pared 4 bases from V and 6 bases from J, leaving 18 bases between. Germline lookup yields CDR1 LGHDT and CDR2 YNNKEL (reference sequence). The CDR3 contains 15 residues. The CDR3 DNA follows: TGTGCCAGCAGCCTAACCCGGGGCCCAGGGGCTGAAGCTTTCTTT. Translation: CASSLTRGPGAEAFF.

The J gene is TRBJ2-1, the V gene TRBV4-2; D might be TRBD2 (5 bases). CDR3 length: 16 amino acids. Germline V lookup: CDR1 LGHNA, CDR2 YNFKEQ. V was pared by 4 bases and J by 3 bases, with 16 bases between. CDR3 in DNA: TGTGCCAGCAGCCCCCCCGGGGAGAGGAACTACAATGAGCAGTTCTTC. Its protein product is CASSPPGERNYNEQFF.

In nucleotides, the CDR3 is TGTGCCAGCAGCTTAGCGCGAGGGGAAAATGAGCAGTTCTTC. Amino acids: CASSLARGENEQFF. V is TRBV7-2 and J is TRBJ2-1, with D perhaps TRBD1 or TRBD2 (5 bases each). V was shortened by 0 bases and J by 7 bases, with 10 bases between the two germline ends. Looked up from germline, CDR1 is SGHTA and CDR2 is FQGNSA. The CDR3 is made up of 14 amino acids.

The CDR3: CASRKGSPGYTF. The CDR3 DNA reads TGTGCCAGCAGAAAAGGGAGCCCTGGCTACACCTTC. The gene calls are TRBV2 and TRBJ1-2; no clear D gene. The V and J ends lost 6 bases and 7 bases respectively, with 12 bases between them. The CDR3 consists of 12 residues. CDR1 and CDR2 from the germline V gene are SNHLY and FYNNEI.

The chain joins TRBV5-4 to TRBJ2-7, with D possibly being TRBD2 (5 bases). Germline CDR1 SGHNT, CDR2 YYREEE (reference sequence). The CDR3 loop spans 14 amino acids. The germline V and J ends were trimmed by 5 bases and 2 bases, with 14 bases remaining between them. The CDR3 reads CASSSGGDAYEQYV. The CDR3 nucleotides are TGTGCCAGCAGTTCCGGAGGAGATGCCTACGAGCAGTACGTC.

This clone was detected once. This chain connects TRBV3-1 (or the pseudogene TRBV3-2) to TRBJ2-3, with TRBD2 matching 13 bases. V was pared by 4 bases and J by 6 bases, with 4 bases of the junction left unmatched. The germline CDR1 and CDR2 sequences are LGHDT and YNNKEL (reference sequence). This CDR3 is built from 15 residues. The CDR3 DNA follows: TGTGCCAGCAGCCGACGGACTAGCGGGGGTGATACGCAGTATTTT. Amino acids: CASSRRTSGGDTQYF.

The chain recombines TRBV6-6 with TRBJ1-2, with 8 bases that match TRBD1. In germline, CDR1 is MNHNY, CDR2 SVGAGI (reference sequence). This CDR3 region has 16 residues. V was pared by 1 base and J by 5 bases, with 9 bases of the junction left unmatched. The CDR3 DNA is TGTGCCAGCAGTTACTTCACAGGGGGATTACTTTATGGCTACACCTTC. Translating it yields CASSYFTGGLLYGYTF.

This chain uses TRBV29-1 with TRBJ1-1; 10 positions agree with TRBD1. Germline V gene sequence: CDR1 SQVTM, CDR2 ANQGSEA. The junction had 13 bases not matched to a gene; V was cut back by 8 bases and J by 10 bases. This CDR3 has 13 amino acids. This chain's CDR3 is CSLRTGGSLGAFF. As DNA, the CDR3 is TGCAGCCTACGGACAGGGGGTTCACTAGGAGCTTTCTTT.

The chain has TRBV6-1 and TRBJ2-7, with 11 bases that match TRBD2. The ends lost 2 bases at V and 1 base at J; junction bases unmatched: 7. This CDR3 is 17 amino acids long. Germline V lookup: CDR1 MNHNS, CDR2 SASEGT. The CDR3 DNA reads TGTGCCAGCAGTGAAAACAAGGGACTAGCGGAGTCCTACGAGCAGTACGTC. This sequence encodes CASSENKGLAESYEQYV.

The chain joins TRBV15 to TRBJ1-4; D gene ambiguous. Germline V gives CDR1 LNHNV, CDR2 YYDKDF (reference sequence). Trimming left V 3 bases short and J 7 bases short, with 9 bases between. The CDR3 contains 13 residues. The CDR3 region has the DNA TGTGCCACCAGCAGGGGAAAGGGTGAAAAACTGTTTTTT. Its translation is CATSRGKGEKLFF.

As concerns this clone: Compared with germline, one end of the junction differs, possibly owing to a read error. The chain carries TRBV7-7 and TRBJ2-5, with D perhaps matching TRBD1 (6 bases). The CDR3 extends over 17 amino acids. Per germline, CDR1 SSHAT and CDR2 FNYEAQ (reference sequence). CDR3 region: CASSLGSQGRNGETQYF. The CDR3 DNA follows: TGTGCTAGCAGCTTAGGGTCACAGGGAAGGAATGGAGAGACCCAGTACTTC.

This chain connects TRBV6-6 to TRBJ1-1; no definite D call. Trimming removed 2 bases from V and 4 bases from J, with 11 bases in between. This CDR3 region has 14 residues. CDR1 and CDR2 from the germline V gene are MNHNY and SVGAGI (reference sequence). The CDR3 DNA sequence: TGTGCCAGCAGTTACGAGCTTGCTAGCACTGAAGCTTTCTTT. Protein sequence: CASSYELASTEAFF.

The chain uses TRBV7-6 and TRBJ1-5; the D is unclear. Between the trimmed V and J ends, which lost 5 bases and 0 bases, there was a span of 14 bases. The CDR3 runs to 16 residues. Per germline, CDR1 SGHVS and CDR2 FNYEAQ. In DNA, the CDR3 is TGTGCCAGCAGCCTACTGGCCGGGAATAGCAATCAGCCCCAGCATTTT. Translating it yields CASSLLAGNSNQPQHF.